The 13 T cell receptor beta chains given below trace back to one sample, sequenced in a study of T cell repertoires in cytomegalovirus infection. TCRdb fed the reads into MiXCR, producing one record per CDR3 protein. The repertoire holds about a million distinct CDR3 sequences, with 31% as singletons. No antigen has been identified for these receptors. Sequenced material: cultured CD8+ T cells from PBMCs, taken from culture after CMV antigen stimulation. Every receptor here comes from a human donor in good health (CMV status not recorded). Some clones in this sample may be carry-over from other donors' samples.

The chain uses TRBV7-7 and TRBJ2-7; 13 bases are shared with TRBD2. The CDR3 extends over 15 amino acids. In germline, CDR1 is SSHAT, CDR2 FNYEAQ (reference sequence). In nucleotides, the CDR3 is TGTGCTAGGGGACTAGCGGGATTTATAATTTACGAGCAGTACGTC. Encoded protein: CARGLAGFIIYEQYV.

This clonotype has just a few counts. The rearrangement uses TRBV7-9 and TRBJ2-7; D not resolved. V lost 6 bases and J 3 bases, leaving 12 bases between the germline ends. The germline CDR1 and CDR2 sequences are SEHNR and FQNEAQ (reference sequence). CDR3 length: 13 residues. In DNA form, the CDR3 reads TGTGCCAGCAGTCCCCTTAGTAGCTACGAGCAGTACGTC. Its protein product is CASSPLSSYEQYV.

This rearrangement joins TRBV6-8 to TRBJ2-7; D unresolved. V lost 3 bases to trimming and J lost 7 bases, with 13 bases between them. The length of the CDR3 is 13 residues. Germline CDR1 and CDR2: MNHGY and SAAAGT. The CDR3 sequence is CASSYGRWEEQYF. CDR3 DNA: TGTGCCAGCAGTTATGGCAGGTGGGAAGAGCAGTACTTC.

This clonotype was counted between two and nine times. This rearrangement joins TRBV7-6 to TRBJ2-5, with D uncertain. The V gene lost 5 bases and the J gene lost 2 bases, with 18 bases spanning the gap. This CDR3 comprises 16 residues. Germline V CDR1 and CDR2: SGHVS, FNYEAQ. DNA of the CDR3: TGTGCCAGCAGCCATCCCGAGCCATTAGATCAAGAGACCCAGTACTTC. Translation: CASSHPEPLDQETQYF.

This rearrangement joins TRBV10-3 to TRBJ2-5; TRBD2 matches 8 bases. CDR3 length: 17 residues. Germline CDR1 ENHRY, CDR2 SYGVKD. Trimming at V came to 0 bases and at J to 0 bases, leaving 6 bases not matched to a gene. The CDR3 DNA sequence: TGTGCCATCAGTGAGTCGGGGGCGGGGGGATACCAAGAGACCCAGTACTTC. Translated, it gives CAISESGAGGYQETQYF.

As regards this clonotype: Germline is not matched at one junction end, which may reflect a read error. CDR3 protein: CVSKGINEKAGGELFF. As DNA, the CDR3 is TGTGTCAGCAAGGGGATAAACGAGAAGGCGGGCGGGGAGCTGTTTTTT. This chain joins TRBV6-6 and TRBJ2-2; D could derive from TRBD1 or TRBD2 (5 bases each). This CDR3 is 16 amino acids long. The V gene's germline CDR1 is MNHNY and CDR2 SVGAGI (reference sequence).

The chain employs TRBV7-2 and TRBJ1-1; D remains ambiguous. Trimming removed 3 bases from V and 7 bases from J, with 9 bases in between. CDR3 size: 12 residues. Germline V gene sequence: CDR1 SGHTA, CDR2 FQGNSA. In DNA, the CDR3 is TGTGCCAGCAGCTTCCGGCGACTTGAAGCTTTCTTT. Residues: CASSFRRLEAFF.

The chain employs TRBV6-2 or TRBV6-3 and TRBJ2-2; 10 bases map to TRBD2. Trimming removed 5 bases from V and 1 base from J; junction bases left unmatched: 10. The CDR3 runs 18 residues. Germline-derived CDR1 and CDR2 are MNHEY and SVGEGT. The CDR3 sequence is CASSHPWTSGLNTGELFF. Here the CDR3 DNA reads TGTGCCAGCAGTCACCCCTGGACTAGCGGCCTGAACACCGGGGAGCTGTTTTTT.

This clonotype was seen once. This chain links TRBV13 with TRBJ2-4, with 8 bases matching TRBD1. Per germline, CDR1 PRHDT and CDR2 FYEKMQ (reference sequence). The junction had 4 bases not matched to a gene; V was cut back by 5 bases and J by 1 base. The CDR3 consists of 15 residues. The CDR3 is CASSPRDRAKNIQYF. The DNA for the CDR3 is TGTGCCAGCAGCCCAAGGGACAGGGCCAAAAACATTCAGTACTTC.

This clonotype was picked up a small number of times. The chain carries TRBV19 and TRBJ1-1, with 10 bases fitting TRBD1. The CDR3 spans 14 residues. V lost 5 bases to trimming and J lost 3 bases; unmatched junction nucleotides: 3. Germline lookup yields CDR1 LNHDA and CDR2 SQIVND (reference sequence). The CDR3 DNA reads TGTGCCAGTAGTGTGGGACAGGGGTACACTGAAGCTTTCTTT. As protein: CASSVGQGYTEAFF.

The V gene is TRBV27, the J gene TRBJ2-1, with a possible D match to TRBD1 (7 bases). The germline CDR1 and CDR2 sequences are MNHEY and SMNVEV (reference sequence). This CDR3 is 13 amino acids long. Trimming shortened V by 8 bases and J by 14 bases, and 22 bases separated the two germline ends. CDR3 amino acids: CASLGAGGTLEFF. The CDR3 DNA is TGTGCCAGCCTCGGGGCAGGGGGGACTCTGGAGTTCTTC.

This clonotype was recorded a few times. The rearrangement uses TRBV5-4 and TRBJ1-2; 8 bases map to TRBD1. Unmatched junction bases numbered 10, after V lost 1 base and J lost 8 bases. The CDR3 spans 15 residues. Germline V gives CDR1 SGHNT, CDR2 YYREEE (reference sequence). CDR3 residues: CASSLKGQGASGYTF. Written as DNA, the CDR3 is TGTGCCAGCAGCTTGAAAGGCCAGGGGGCGTCGGGCTACACCTTC.

V usage is TRBV6-2 or TRBV6-3 and J usage is TRBJ1-5; tentatively, D is TRBD1 (5 bases). CDR1 and CDR2 from the germline V gene are MNHEY and SVGEGT. The CDR3 extends over 11 amino acids. V shed 6 bases and J shed 9 bases, with 9 bases lying between them. CDR3 in amino acids: CASSPGVPQHF. CDR3 DNA: TGTGCCAGCAGCCCGGGGGTGCCCCAGCATTTT.